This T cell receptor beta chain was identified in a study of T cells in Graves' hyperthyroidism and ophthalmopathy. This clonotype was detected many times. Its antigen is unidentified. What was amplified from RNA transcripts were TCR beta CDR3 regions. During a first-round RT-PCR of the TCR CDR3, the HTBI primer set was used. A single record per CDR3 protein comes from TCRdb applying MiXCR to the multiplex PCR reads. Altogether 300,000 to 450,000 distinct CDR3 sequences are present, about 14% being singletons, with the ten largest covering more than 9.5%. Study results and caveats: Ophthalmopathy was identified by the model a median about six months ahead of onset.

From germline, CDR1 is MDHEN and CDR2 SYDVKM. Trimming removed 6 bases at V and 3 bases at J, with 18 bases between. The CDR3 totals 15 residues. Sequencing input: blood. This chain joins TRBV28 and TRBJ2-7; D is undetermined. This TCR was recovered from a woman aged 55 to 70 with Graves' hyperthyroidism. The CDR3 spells CASSALTGPFYEQYF. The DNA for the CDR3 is TGTGCCAGCAGCGCACTGACCGGGCCGTTCTACGAGCAGTACTTC. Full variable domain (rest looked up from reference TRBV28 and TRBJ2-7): DVKVTQSSRYLVKRTGEKVFLECVQDMDHENMFWYRQDPGLGLRLIYFSYDVKMKEKGDIPEGYSVSREKKERFSLILESASTNQTSMYLCASSALTGPFYEQYFGPGTRLTVT.